Listed here are 5 T cell receptor beta chains from one sample, sequenced in a study of blood T cell repertoires in COVID-19. Sequenced by immunoSEQ multiplex PCR; TCRdb stores in-frame clones only, minus some. The repertoire holds some 340,000 clones, with around 87% as singletons. The sample consisted of PBMCs or T cells enriched from blood (not recorded which). Every receptor here comes from a woman aged 30 to 39 who had recovered from COVID-19.

This chain joins TRBV5-6 and TRBJ1-2; no clear D. Looked up from germline, CDR1 is SGHDT and CDR2 is YYEEEE. With 0 bases removed from V and 7 bases from J, the gap between germline ends came to 13 bases. The CDR3 consists of 14 residues. CDR3 residues: CASSLASGWFGYTF. The CDR3 DNA follows: TGTGCCAGCAGCTTGGCCTCGGGGTGGTTTGGCTACACCTTC.

The chain joins TRBV6-2 or TRBV6-3 to TRBJ2-1; D is uncertain. Trimming left V 2 bases short and J 4 bases short, with 15 bases between. CDR1 and CDR2 (germline): MNHEY, SVGEGT. CDR3 size: 16 residues. As DNA, the CDR3 is TGTGCCAGCAGTTACGAGGTCGGATCCTATTACAATGAGCAGTTCTTC. Its protein is CASSYEVGSYYNEQFF.

The V and J genes are TRBV7-9 and TRBJ1-1; D remains unclear. The CDR3 is 11 amino acids. Deletions cut 8 bases from V and 6 bases from J, with 10 bases between. Germline CDR1 is SEHNR and CDR2 is FQNEAQ (reference sequence). The CDR3 sequence: CASSPSSEAFF. CDR3 DNA sequence: TGTGCCAGCTCCCCTTCCTCTGAAGCTTTCTTT. The full variable domain, rest sourced from reference TRBV7-9 and TRBJ1-1, is DTGVSQNPRHKITKRGQNVTFRCDPISEHNRLYWYRQTLGQGPEFLTYFQNEAQLEKSRLLSDRFSAERPKGSFSTLEIQRTEQGDSAMYLCASSPSSEAFFGQGTRLTVV.

The V call is TRBV4-1, the J call TRBJ2-7, with D possibly being TRBD2 (5 bases). Germline-derived CDR1 and CDR2 are MGHRA and YSYEKL. Deletions cut 1 base from V and 3 bases from J, with 7 bases between. The CDR3 covers 13 residues. The CDR3 loop is CASSQVGGYEQYF. The CDR3 region has the DNA TGCGCCAGCAGCCAAGTAGGAGGCTACGAGCAGTACTTC.

Written as DNA, the CDR3 is TGCGCCAGCAGCCAATTGGACAGGGGAGAGACCCAGTACTTC. Protein product: CASSQLDRGETQYF. The chain recombines TRBV4-1 with TRBJ2-5; 9 positions agree with TRBD1. V lost 2 bases and J lost 4; bases outside the gene matches: 2. Per germline, CDR1 MGHRA and CDR2 YSYEKL. This CDR3 is 14 amino acids long.